Presented here are 10 T cell receptor beta chains from one specimen sequenced in a study of Tregs in tolerant kidney transplant recipients. The method was immunoSEQ multiplex PCR; TCRdb's version includes in-frame clones alone and lacks a portion of them. Found here are under 95,000 clones, 75% to 95% of them singletons; the top ten hold approximately 0.37%. The source material was Tregs from blood, sampled before the transplant. These receptors all stem from a human donor who received a combined kidney and bone marrow transplant.

The V call is TRBV7-2, the J call TRBJ2-2; D is tentatively TRBD1 or TRBD2 (6 bases each). Germline V gene data show CDR1 as SGHTA and CDR2 as FQGNSA. V lost 9 bases, J lost 8 bases, and 22 bases lay in between. The CDR3 is 15 amino acids. The CDR3 region has the DNA TGTGCCAGTTCCGGGGGCAGCTCGGGTGCAGGGGAGCTGTTTTTT. Its protein is CASSGGSSGAGELFF. Looking up the rest from reference TRBV7-2 and TRBJ2-2 gives the full variable domain: GAGVSQSPSNKVTEKGKDVELRCDPISGHTALYWYRQSLGQGLEFLIYFQGNSAPDKSGLPSDRFSAERTGGSVSTLTIQRTQQEDSAVYLCASSGGSSGAGELFFGEGSRLTVL.

The table lists this clone with a count of one. The chain combines TRBV28 with TRBJ2-7; tentatively, D is TRBD2 (7 bases). V was trimmed by 6 bases and J by 9 bases, leaving 24 bases between them. This CDR3 region has 15 residues. Per germline, CDR1 MDHEN and CDR2 SYDVKM. CDR3 DNA sequence: TGTGCCAGCAGATCCCCCGAGGGGGGGGGTACGAGGCAGTACTTC. Its translation: CASRSPEGGGTRQYF.

The V and J genes are TRBV7-2 and TRBJ1-2; weak D call: TRBD1 (6 bases). The CDR3 consists of 16 residues. Germline CDR1 and CDR2: SGHTA and FQGNSA. Trimming removed 5 bases at V and 0 bases at J, with 16 bases between. In DNA form, the CDR3 reads TGTGCCAGCAGCCCCGACAGGTCTCGGCCTAACTATGGCTACACCTTC. This codes for CASSPDRSRPNYGYTF.

V and J are TRBV28 and TRBJ1-5, with D unresolved. CDR3 length: 11 residues. Germline V gives CDR1 MDHEN, CDR2 SYDVKM. The V and J ends lost 10 bases and 5 bases respectively, with 9 bases between them. The CDR3 protein is CAIGSYQPQHF. Written as DNA, the CDR3 is TGTGCCATAGGGAGTTATCAGCCCCAGCATTTT.

Written as DNA, the CDR3 is TGTGCCAGCTCACCATTGACTAGCGGGAAGGCCAATGAGCAGTTCTTC. Its translation: CASSPLTSGKANEQFF. The chain joins TRBV18 to TRBJ2-1, with 11 bases fitting TRBD2. Germline assignment: CDR1 KGHSH and CDR2 LQKENI. The CDR3 runs to 16 residues. The J segment lost 6 bases and the V segment lost 2 bases, leaving 6 bases of the junction unmatched.

The rearrangement uses TRBV6-6 and TRBJ1-1; D gene ambiguous. Germline V CDR1 and CDR2: MNHNY, SVGAGI (reference sequence). The CDR3 contains 14 residues. Trimming took 3 bases from V and 7 from J, leaving 15 bases between them. In DNA form, the CDR3 reads TGTGCCAGCAGTTATGTGGGCCCAGAGCTTGAAGCTTTCTTT. Translating gives CASSYVGPELEAFF.

The chain recombines TRBV4-3 with TRBJ2-1, with 13 bases matching TRBD2. Looked up from germline, CDR1 is LGHNA and CDR2 is YSLEER. V shed 0 bases and J 0 bases; nucleotides not matched to a gene: 8. This CDR3 spans 20 amino acids. The CDR3: CASSQDKGTSGKISYNEQFF. In nucleotides, the CDR3 is TGCGCCAGCAGCCAAGATAAAGGGACTAGCGGGAAGATCTCCTACAATGAGCAGTTCTTC.

The chain recombines TRBV28 with TRBJ2-5, with 13 bases aligning to TRBD2. The J call is doubtful: the DNA matches TRBJ2-7 better. The V gene's germline CDR1 is MDHEN and CDR2 SYDVKM. This CDR3 has 16 residues. The CDR3 sequence: CASSLTLAGGTYEQYF. The CDR3 nucleotides read TGTGCCAGCAGTTTGACACTAGCGGGAGGGACCTACGAGCAGTACTTC.

This clone was detected only once. V and J are TRBV7-9 and TRBJ2-7, with 11 positions matching TRBD1. The CDR3 sequence is 15 residues long. The J segment lost 2 bases and the V segment lost 4 bases, leaving 4 bases of the junction unmatched. The germline V gene has CDR1 SEHNR and CDR2 FQNEAQ (reference sequence). The CDR3, as DNA: TGTGCCAGCAGCTCGGGACAGGGGGGAACCTACGAGCAGTACTTC. Encoded protein: CASSSGQGGTYEQYF.

Only a few counts were recorded for this clone. The chain recombines TRBV28 with TRBJ2-7; TRBD1 agrees at 9 bases. The V gene end was trimmed by 6 bases and the J gene end by 2 bases; junction bases not matched to a gene: 14. CDR3 length: 17 residues. Germline loops: CDR1 MDHEN, CDR2 SYDVKM. CDR3 sequence reads: CASSNGGSGTGTYEQYF. The CDR3 DNA reads as TGTGCCAGCAGCAACGGTGGTTCCGGGACAGGGACCTACGAGCAGTACTTC.